One and the same sample provided the 23 T cell receptor beta chains below, sequenced in a study of cytotoxic CD8 clonotypes in ibrutinib-treated CLL. Using immunoSEQ multiplex PCR, the repertoire was profiled, and TCRdb retains in-frame clones only, with some absent. Here the sample spans 50,000 to 75,000 clones, 65% to 75% being singletons. The sequences come from PBMCs, collected after 12 months of ibrutinib treatment. The receptors shown here come from a human donor with chronic lymphocytic leukemia.

The rearrangement links TRBV10-3 to TRBJ2-1; 8 nucleotides align to TRBD2. The CDR3 contains 14 residues. V lost 5 bases to trimming and J lost 3 bases; unmatched junction nucleotides: 3. The germline V gene has CDR1 ENHRY and CDR2 SYGVKD. The CDR3 is CAISSGSNYNEQFF. CDR3 DNA sequence: TGTGCCATCAGTAGCGGGAGTAACTACAATGAGCAGTTCTTC.

The V and J genes are TRBV7-2 and TRBJ2-2; D gene unclear. Between the trimmed V and J ends, which lost 1 base and 0 bases, there was a span of 3 bases. CDR1 is SGHTA and CDR2 is FQGNSA in the germline V gene. The CDR3 spans 14 residues. CDR3 nucleotides: TGTGCCAGCAGCTTAGGGGCGAACACCGGGGAGCTGTTTTTT. Its protein product is CASSLGANTGELFF.

In its sample, this clone was seen a few times. The gene calls are TRBV27 and TRBJ2-2, with 8 bases identical to TRBD1. The germline gives CDR1 MNHEY, CDR2 SMNVEV (reference sequence). This CDR3 is 14 amino acids long. V shed 3 bases and J 6 bases; nucleotides not matched to a gene: 3. The CDR3 protein is CASSLRTGPGELFF. CDR3 in DNA: TGTGCCAGCAGTTTGAGGACAGGGCCCGGGGAGCTGTTTTTT.

This clone was detected a few times. This chain joins TRBV6-5 and TRBJ1-1; 8 bases are shared with TRBD1. This CDR3 comprises 15 residues. V lost 5 bases to trimming and J lost 0 bases; unmatched junction nucleotides: 5. The germline V gene has CDR1 MNHEY and CDR2 SVGAGI. The CDR3 loop reads CASSTKQGVNTEAFF. CDR3 DNA: TGTGCCAGCAGTACTAAACAGGGGGTGAACACTGAAGCTTTCTTT.

The chain is built from TRBV27 and TRBJ2-6; TRBD2 aligns across 7 bases. Germline assignment: CDR1 MNHEY and CDR2 SMNVEV (reference sequence). The length of the CDR3 is 16 residues. The V gene end was trimmed by 6 bases and the J gene end by 6 bases; junction bases not matched to a gene: 11. This chain's CDR3 is CASRKWEGIEANVLTF. CDR3 nucleotides: TGTGCCAGCAGGAAATGGGAGGGCATTGAGGCCAACGTCCTGACTTTC.

The gene calls are TRBV11-2 and TRBJ2-1; D is perhaps TRBD1 or TRBD2 (6 bases each). V lost 1 base to trimming and J lost 3 bases, with 16 bases between them. The CDR3 runs 17 residues. Germline assignment: CDR1 SGHAT and CDR2 FQNNGV. The CDR3 here is CASSLGPQGRFYNEQFF. DNA for the CDR3: TGTGCCAGCAGCTTAGGCCCCCAGGGGAGGTTCTACAATGAGCAGTTCTTC.

V and J are TRBV28 and TRBJ1-2, with TRBD1 as a possible D gene (6 bases). V lost 5 bases, J lost 7 bases, and 17 bases lay in between. The CDR3 has 14 residues. Germline loops: CDR1 MDHEN, CDR2 SYDVKM. The CDR3 reads CASSPGQRPLGYTF. Here the CDR3 DNA reads TGTGCCAGCAGTCCCGGACAGCGACCCCTTGGCTACACCTTC.

The chain combines TRBV18 with TRBJ1-1, with 7 bases aligning to TRBD1. This CDR3 region has 15 residues. Germline assignment: CDR1 KGHSH and CDR2 LQKENI. Trimming at V came to 3 bases and at J to 6 bases, leaving 10 bases not matched to a gene. The CDR3 DNA is TGTGCCAGCTCACCTACGGGACAGATCACCGCTGAAGCTTTCTTT. Its protein is CASSPTGQITAEAFF.

V gene TRBV28 combines with J gene TRBJ2-7, with D unclear. Trimming removed 5 bases from V and 2 bases from J, with 13 bases in between. CDR1 is MDHEN, CDR2 SYDVKM, per germline. This CDR3 spans 14 amino acids. The CDR3 DNA is TGTGCCAGCAGTCAAACAATCCCCACCTACGAGCAGTACTTC. It is translated as CASSQTIPTYEQYF.

The chain has TRBV27 and TRBJ2-7; TRBD1 matches at 8 bases. CDR3 length: 14 amino acids. V was clipped by 9 bases and J by 3 bases; unmatched bases: 10. The germline gives CDR1 MNHEY, CDR2 SMNVEV (reference sequence). CDR3 nucleotides: TGTGCCAGTGAGCACCGACAGGGGCACTACGAGCAGTACTTC. Translated: CASEHRQGHYEQYF.

This rearrangement joins TRBV28 to TRBJ2-7; 14 bases are shared with TRBD2. V lost 6 bases, J lost 6 bases, and 16 bases stayed unmatched. Germline V CDR1 and CDR2: MDHEN, SYDVKM. This CDR3 comprises 18 residues. The CDR3 region is CASSTLPTSGRALPEQYF. The CDR3 nucleotides are TGTGCCAGCAGCACCCTGCCGACTAGCGGGAGGGCCTTGCCCGAGCAGTACTTC.

The CDR3, as DNA: TGTGCCAGTAGTATAGAGGCGGAAGCCTACAATGAGCAGTTCTTC. It specifies CASSIEAEAYNEQFF. This chain connects TRBV19 to TRBJ2-1; D is unclear. The CDR3 is made up of 15 amino acids. Germline V CDR1 and CDR2: LNHDA, SQIVND (reference sequence). The V end lost 0 bases, the J end lost 2 bases, and 8 bases lay between the germline ends.

The chain combines TRBV5-1 with TRBJ1-3; TRBD1 might be the D (5 bases). V dropped 0 bases and J dropped 3 bases, with 7 bases sitting between them. The CDR3 runs 14 residues. The germline V gene encodes CDR1 SGHRS and CDR2 YFSETQ. CDR3 bases: TGCGCCAGCAGCTTGGCAGGGTATGGAAACACCATATATTTT. Translation gives CASSLAGYGNTIYF.

V is TRBV6-1 and J is TRBJ1-2, with a tentative D call TRBD1 (5 bases). CDR3 length equals 12 residues. The germline gives CDR1 MNHNS, CDR2 SASEGT. V was clipped by 2 bases and J by 5 bases, with 6 bases between them. CDR3 nucleotide sequence: TGTGCCAGCAGTGAACCAGGGTATGGCTACACCTTC. Translated, it gives CASSEPGYGYTF.

V gene TRBV6-5 combines with J gene TRBJ2-7; D unresolved. Germline CDR1 and CDR2: MNHEY and SVGAGI. This CDR3 is 11 amino acids long. V dropped 6 bases and J dropped 5 bases, with 8 bases sitting between them. CDR3 loop: CASREVDEQYF. DNA of the CDR3: TGTGCCAGCAGAGAGGTGGACGAGCAGTACTTC.

This chain connects TRBV30 to TRBJ1-2, with TRBD1 as a possible D gene (6 bases). This CDR3 is built from 12 residues. Trimming took off 2 bases at V and 6 bases at J, with 10 bases between the two ends. Per germline, CDR1 GTSNPN and CDR2 SVGIG (reference sequence). CDR3 bases: TGTGCCTGGAGTCGACAGGTTGATGGCTACACCTTC. This translates into CAWSRQVDGYTF.

The V and J genes are TRBV2 and TRBJ2-7; the match to TRBD2 covers 7 bases. Unmatched junction bases numbered 14, after V lost 6 bases and J lost 0 bases. This CDR3 region has 17 residues. CDR1 SNHLY and CDR2 FYNNEI come from the germline V gene. CDR3 DNA sequence: TGTGCCAGCAGCCGAAGGGAGGGCGGGATAAGCTCCTACGAGCAGTACTTC. Translating it yields CASSRREGGISSYEQYF.

The chain recombines TRBV29-1 with TRBJ2-1, with D possibly matching TRBD2 (5 bases). V was clipped by 6 bases and J by 9 bases, with 12 bases between them. CDR1 SQVTM and CDR2 ANQGSEA come from the germline V gene. CDR3 length: 11 residues. CDR3 DNA sequence: TGCAGCGTGGCGCCGGGATTTGAGCAGTTCTTC. Protein product: CSVAPGFEQFF.

The table lists this clone with a few counts. The chain employs TRBV19 and TRBJ2-2; D is undetermined. Germline V gives CDR1 LNHDA, CDR2 SQIVND (reference sequence). The CDR3 runs 11 residues. V shed 4 bases and J shed 7 bases, with 4 bases lying between them. Here the CDR3 DNA reads TGTGCCAGTAGTACCTTCGGGGAGCTGTTTTTT. It specifies CASSTFGELFF.

Comments on this clone: Other DNA sequences within the sample encode an identical CDR3. V usage is TRBV5-1 and J usage is TRBJ2-3, with 7 bases matching TRBD1. The CDR3 consists of 14 residues. The V segment lost 0 bases and the J segment 5 bases; nucleotides outside the gene matches: 3. Germline assignment: CDR1 SGHRS and CDR2 YFSETQ. The CDR3 coding sequence is TGCGCCAGCAGCTTGGACAGGGGTCAAGATACGCAGTATTTT. This sequence encodes CASSLDRGQDTQYF.

V gene TRBV30 combines with J gene TRBJ2-1, with 14 bases identical to TRBD2. The CDR3 consists of 20 residues. The trim removed 3 bases at V and 0 bases at J, leaving 13 bases unmatched. The V gene's germline CDR1 is GTSNPN and CDR2 SVGIG (reference sequence). DNA for the CDR3: TGTGCCTGGAGCCCTTTCGGACTAGCGGGAGGAGTACGCTCCTACAATGAGCAGTTCTTC. Translating gives CAWSPFGLAGGVRSYNEQFF.

This chain uses TRBV10-3 with TRBJ1-4, with D tentatively TRBD1 (5 bases). The CDR3 loop spans 13 amino acids. Per germline, CDR1 ENHRY and CDR2 SYGVKD. Trimming removed 8 bases at V and 4 bases at J, with 11 bases between. Here the CDR3 DNA reads TGTGCCATCCGACCGGGGGGTAATGAAAAACTGTTTTTT. Translating it yields CAIRPGGNEKLFF.

V is TRBV7-2 and J is TRBJ2-7; maybe TRBD1 (5 bases). CDR1 and CDR2 from the germline V gene are SGHTA and FQGNSA. This CDR3 is built from 14 residues. With 1 base removed from V and 4 bases from J, the gap between germline ends came to 11 bases. The CDR3 DNA is TGTGCCAGCAGCTTAGATTGGGGCTTTTACGAGCAGTACTTC. Translation: CASSLDWGFYEQYF.